The source of this TCR beta chain is a study of blood T cell repertoires in COVID-19. Study-wide context: Spain, Italy and the United States supplied samples that represented acute and convalescent COVID-19.

TCRdb's copy holds only in-frame clones and misses some; the assay was immunoSEQ multiplex PCR. Of approximately 88,000 clones in the sample, over 60% were seen once. V was clipped by 5 bases and J by 5 bases; unmatched bases: 3. Per germline, CDR1 GTSNPN and CDR2 SVGIG (reference sequence). The CDR3 covers 13 residues. V usage is TRBV30 and J usage is TRBJ1-6; 7 positions match TRBD1. Source material: peripheral blood. The clonotype was recovered from a woman older than 75 with active or convalescent COVID-19. CDR3 coding DNA: TGTGCCTGGGACAGGGTTAATAATTCACCCCTCCACTTT. This codes for CAWDRVNNSPLHF.